This paragraph reports one TCR beta chain. With 0 bases clipped from V and 3 bases from J, the junction kept 4 bases outside the gene matches. The V gene's germline CDR1 is LGHNA and CDR2 YNFKEQ. The CDR3 is made up of 15 amino acids. Resolution of symptoms, clearance, or two negative PCRs was present in recovered Cohort 3 donors. Sequenced by immunoSEQ multiplex PCR; TCRdb stores in-frame clones only, minus some. The sample has about 300,000 clones; 80% to 90% are singletons. The data stem from a study of blood T cell repertoires in COVID-19. This sequence joins TRBV4-2 and TRBJ2-7; 8 positions match TRBD2. Sequenced material: PBMCs or T cells enriched from blood (not recorded which). The source is a young woman who had recovered from COVID-19. CDR3: CASSQELAEYYEQYF. The CDR3 DNA follows: TGTGCCAGCAGCCAAGAACTAGCGGAATACTACGAGCAGTACTTC.